This is a list of T cell receptor beta chains from one sample in a study of cytomegalovirus exposure and HLA in healthy donors. The repertoire was sequenced with immunoSEQ multiplex PCR; TCRdb's copy has only in-frame clones and lacks some. The repertoire holds roughly 73,000 clones, with approximately 84% as singletons. Sequences were obtained from PBMCs. The receptors shown here come from a woman aged 45-65 years in good health and CMV-seronegative. Each CDR3 is given with its conserved first and last residue. A D gene is named only where the DNA matches it firmly. Size is omitted from some rows. Given values are once, few, many or a class for expanded clones.

d_call,j_call,v_call,clone_size,cdr3_nt,cdr3_aa
TRBD1,TRBJ2-7,TRBV29-1,-,TGCAGCGCCGTGACTACCGGGACAGGCTCCTACGAGCAGTACTTC,CSAVTTGTGSYEQYF
-,TRBJ2-3,TRBV9,-,TGTGCCAGCAGCGTGCTAAATTATCCCGAAGATACGCAGTATTTT,CASSVLNYPEDTQYF
TRBD1,TRBJ1-4,TRBV12-5,-,TGTGCTAGTGGTTTCCTTCTCGGGACAGAAAATGAAAAACTGTTTTTT,CASGFLLGTENEKLFF
TRBD1,TRBJ2-1,TRBV27,-,TGTGCCAGCTCCCGGACAGGGGTTCCCAATGAGCAGTTCTTC,CASSRTGVPNEQFF
-,TRBJ2-7,TRBV9,-,TGTGCCAGCAGCGTAGGGACCTCAGGGGGGAGCTCCTACGAGCAGTACTTC,CASSVGTSGGSSYEQYF
TRBD1,TRBJ2-5,TRBV2,-,TGTGCCAGCAGTGGGGACAGCCTTCAAGAGACCCAGTACTTC,CASSGDSLQETQYF
TRBD1,TRBJ2-2,TRBV10-3,-,TGTGCCATCAGTGACTGGGGACAGGCGCCGGGTGGCACCGGGGAGCTGTTTTTT,CAISDWGQAPGGTGELFF
TRBD1,TRBJ1-1,TRBV5-5,-,TGTGCCAGCAGCTTTCTGACAGGGGGCTTCACTGAAGCTTTCTTT,CASSFLTGGFTEAFF
-,TRBJ2-3,TRBV5-4,-,TGTGCCACCAAGAGGGATAGCACAGATACGCAGTATTTT,CATKRDSTDTQYF
TRBD2,TRBJ2-7,TRBV7-2,-,TGTGCCAGCAGCGTAACTAGCGGTCTTTCCTACGAGCAGTACTTC,CASSVTSGLSYEQYF
TRBD1,TRBJ1-2,TRBV2,-,TGTGCCAGCAGTGGGCAGGGACAGGGAAACTATGGCTACACCTTC,CASSGQGQGNYGYTF
TRBD1,TRBJ1-4,TRBV7-8,-,TGTGCCAGCAGCTTATTTATGGGACAGAGCTTTGCAACTAATGAAAAACTGTTTTTT,CASSLFMGQSFATNEKLFF
-,TRBJ2-1,TRBV4-2,-,TGTGCCAGCAGCCAAGATTCTGACTTCGGCGAGCAGTTCTTC,CASSQDSDFGEQFF
-,TRBJ2-2,TRBV4-2,once,TGTGCCAGCAGGACAAACAGGGACCCGAACACCGGGGAGCTGTTTTTT,CASRTNRDPNTGELFF
TRBD1,TRBJ1-2,TRBV9,-,TGTGCCAGCAGCGTAGACGAGCTAGGGGGCTTCGGCTACACCTTC,CASSVDELGGFGYTF
-,TRBJ1-2,TRBV11-2,-,TGTGCCAGCAGCTTAGGCGCCTCGTCGTATGGCTACACCTTC,CASSLGASSYGYTF
TRBD1,TRBJ1-6,TRBV7-9,-,TGTGCCAGCAGCTTAGAAGGGACAGCTAATTCACCCCTCCACTTT,CASSLEGTANSPLHF
TRBD2,TRBJ2-3,TRBV5-4,once,TGTGCCAGCAGCCGAGGGACTAGCGGCCCCACAGATACGCAGTATTTT,CASSRGTSGPTDTQYF
TRBD1,TRBJ1-2,TRBV7-2,-,TGTGCCAGCAGCTACCGGGACAGGGGAAACTATGGCTACACCTTC,CASSYRDRGNYGYTF
TRBD2,TRBJ2-4,TRBV6-1,-,TGTGCCAGCCGGGGGGACTTAGCCAAAAACATTCAGTACTTC,CASRGDLAKNIQYF
TRBD2,TRBJ2-1,TRBV19,few,TGTGCCAGTAAGGCTAGCGGTCCCAATGAGCAGTTCTTC,CASKASGPNEQFF
-,TRBJ1-4,TRBV7-2,once,TGTGCCAGCAGCTTGTGGGGGCGGGGGTCGATGGGTGAAAAACTGTTTTTT,CASSLWGRGSMGEKLFF
TRBD2,TRBJ2-1,TRBV4-1,-,TGCGCCAGCAGCCAAGACTTGGCTAGCGGGGGGGGCGCCTACAATGAGCAGTTCTTC,CASSQDLASGGGAYNEQFF
TRBD1,TRBJ2-1,TRBV10-3,-,TGTGCCATCAGAGGGCAAGGGGGCCCGTGGGATGAGCAGTTCTTC,CAIRGQGGPWDEQFF
-,TRBJ2-3,TRBV19,-,TGTGCCACCACACTTACTAGTATCCCAGATACGCAGTATTTT,CATTLTSIPDTQYF
-,TRBJ1-5,TRBV19,-,TGTGCCAGTAGTATGACAGGTGGCAATCAGCCCCAGCATTTT,CASSMTGGNQPQHF
TRBD1,TRBJ2-1,TRBV5-8,-,TGTGCCAGCAGCCCCGGGACAGGGGGCAATGAGCAGTTCTTC,CASSPGTGGNEQFF
TRBD1,TRBJ1-1,TRBV9,few,TGTGCCAGCAGCACCGGGACAGCCCTTATCGAGGCTTTCTTT,CASSTGTALIEAFF
-,TRBJ1-5,TRBV2,-,TGTGCCAGCAGTGTGCTACCTAGTCAGCCCCAGCATTTT,CASSVLPSQPQHF
-,TRBJ1-3,TRBV6-6,once,TGTGCCAGCAGGCTTCGGGAGACCCTAAACACCATATATTTT,CASRLRETLNTIYF
-,TRBJ2-2,TRBV27,once,TGTGCCAGCAGTTTCTTTCAGGGCACCGGGGAGCTGTTTTTT,CASSFFQGTGELFF
-,TRBJ2-7,TRBV29-1,-,TGCAGCGTTGAAGTAACAGACTACGAGCAGTACTTC,CSVEVTDYEQYF
-,TRBJ1-2,TRBV7-9,-,TGTGCCAGCAGCTTAACCACTCCTAACTATGGCTACACCTTC,CASSLTTPNYGYTF
TRBD2,TRBJ2-7,TRBV2,-,TGTGCCAGCAACGGACTAGCGGGCTTATACGAGCAGTACTTC,CASNGLAGLYEQYF
TRBD1,TRBJ1-2,TRBV15,-,TGTGCCACCAGCAGAGGGGGACAGGGCCCGACTAACTATGGCTACACCTTC,CATSRGGQGPTNYGYTF
TRBD2,TRBJ2-5,TRBV4-1,-,TGCGCCAGCAGCCAATCCGCTAGCGGGAGGGAGACCCAGTACTTC,CASSQSASGRETQYF
-,TRBJ1-4,TRBV28,-,TGTGCCAGCAGCCCAGGAGGTGCAGACGAAAAACTGTTTTTT,CASSPGGADEKLFF
TRBD2,TRBJ2-3,TRBV29-1,-,TGCAGCGACACCCAGCGGGAGGGGGGCACAGATACGCAGTATTTT,CSDTQREGGTDTQYF
-,TRBJ2-5,TRBV7-9,-,TGTGCCAGCAGGCCAGGGGTCGGGGGGGAGACCCAGTACTTC,CASRPGVGGETQYF
TRBD2,TRBJ2-7,TRBV27,-,TGTGCCAGCAGTGGAGGGACTAGCGGGAACTACGAGCAGTACTTC,CASSGGTSGNYEQYF
-,TRBJ2-7,TRBV5-6,-,TGTGCCAGCAGCTCCTCCTACGAGCAGTACTTC,CASSSSYEQYF
-,TRBJ1-1,TRBV11-2,-,TGTGCCAGCAGTCTGTCAGTGAACACTGAAGCTTTCTTT,CASSLSVNTEAFF
-,TRBJ1-2,TRBV13,-,TGTGCCAGCAGCCCCCGGGACACCGCTAACTATGGCTACACCTTC,CASSPRDTANYGYTF
TRBD2,TRBJ2-1,TRBV2,-,TGTGCCAGCAGTGAAGGCGCAGGGCTAGCGGGAGGGCTCAATGAGCAGTTCTTC,CASSEGAGLAGGLNEQFF